This T cell receptor beta chain appears in the sequencing data of a study of cytomegalovirus exposure and HLA in healthy donors (dated by TCRdb to the late 2010s). Concerning the study at large: According to an earlier analysis of around 600 of the donors, some 180 million T cells yielded some 120 million unique TCR beta sequences and about 300 Gb of sequence data. An early release that covered some 630 HLA-typed donors contained 250 to 350 gigabases of sequencing data and tens of millions of unique TCR sequences. Among the roughly 400 genotyped donors, around 81% belonged to the genetic ancestry cluster associated with self-reported Caucasian donors. The study aimed to test whether signatures of past pathogen exposure could be identified by cataloging public T cell receptors. The study used immunosequencing to profile the T cell repertoires of more than 650 subjects and linked those repertoires to cytomegalovirus serostatus. Besides the first cohort of around 700 subjects, a separate validation cohort made up of over 95 different subjects was used. To predict cytomegalovirus infection status, the study brought together high-throughput TCR immunosequencing, statistical association of individual TCRs with disease status, and machine learning. A later analysis re-examined previously published TCR beta repertoires from just over 650 donors and added high-resolution HLA genotyping to investigate patterns of TCR occurrence. The later analysis used no new phenotypic data to find candidate immune exposures, relying instead on TCR beta sequences and their occurrence across donors. An earlier analysis of 450 to 750 of the donors used high-throughput TCR beta sequencing to judge whether each TCR beta V gene segment behaved as functional or pseudogenic. Donor age, sex, ethnicity and CMV serostatus were collected together with the repertoire data. Genome-wide SNP genotypes for about 55% of the roughly 670 donors were used in a later genetic analysis, which treated that subset as a discovery cohort. All discovery cohort repertoires had been generated using a single sequencing platform. Class I and class II HLA loci were covered by the typing at four-digit resolution. The number of typed donors differed by locus: about 620-640 for A, B, C, DRB1 and DQB1; approximately 520 for DQA1; 600 to 610 for DPA1; and some 450 for DPB1. Five DR-DQ haplotypes were handled as single units for association and clustering because linkage in the cohort was strong. Across some 400 genotyped donors of the cohort, an average of about 240,000 unique TCR beta nucleotide sequences per donor were sequenced, and approximately 19% of those sequences were non-productive.

Library preparation used the immunoSEQ multiplex PCR assay. The multiplex PCR relied on a mix of 60 forward primers for TCR Vbeta segments and 13 reverse primers for TCR Jbeta segments. A multiplex PCR assay on genomic DNA amplified the CDR3 region of rearranged TCR beta genes. On the Illumina HiSeq System, the amplified TCR beta libraries were sequenced as 87-base-pair reads. For the original study's pipeline: A later analysis tallied tens of millions of unique TCR beta chains across the 660 or so repertoires, and around 10 million of those chains were shared by two or more donors. Raw reads were error-corrected and collapsed into unique sequences by a nearest-neighbor algorithm in which closely related sequences were merged to remove PCR and sequencing errors. CDR3 sequences were aligned to IMGT reference sequences to assign V, D and J gene segments. Each retained sequence needed at least a six-nucleotide match to both a V gene segment and a J gene segment. Rearrangements were classified as productive when the CDR3 lacked stop codons and remained in frame with V and J, and all other rearrangements were classified as non-productive. Following IMGT convention, CDR3 was defined as the stretch from the second conserved V-encoded cysteine up to the conserved J-encoded phenylalanine. Sequences without an unambiguous match to a single V gene segment were excluded from the earlier analysis of almost 600 of the donors. In an earlier analysis of several hundred of the donors, V segments were called functional above 56.7% productive rearrangements and were called segregating when the between-donor standard deviation exceeded 5%. A statistical classification framework was built for diagnosing cytomegalovirus status from the catalog of TCR beta chain sequences. A later analysis assigned V and J genes by comparing TCR nucleotide sequences with IMGT/GENE-DB human TR gene sequences. A later analysis assigned CDR3 sequences and most-parsimonious VDJ recombination scenarios with the TCRdist pipeline. A later analysis defined each TCR beta chain by its CDR3 amino acid sequence plus V-gene family, and excluded reads lacking a unique V-gene family. A later analysis removed 500 to 650 highly shared, low-generation-probability nucleotide sequences to deal with suspected cross-contamination and a sequencing artifact. In a later analysis, a clonal expansion index was calculated for each public chain from normalized within-repertoire ranks of inferred template counts. Generation probabilities in a later analysis came from a VDJ recombination model fitted to out-of-frame rearrangements, and those results were checked against IGoR. Hypergeometric tests were used in a later analysis to score TCR-TCR, TCR-HLA and TCR-CMV co-occurrence, with a repertoire-size bias correction applied to the TCR pairs. To estimate false discovery rates, a later analysis permuted the HLA or CMV assignments 20 times. In a later analysis, co-occurring TCRs were grouped using DBSCAN, with TCRdist sequence similarity added in when clustering inside HLA-allele-positive subsets. Co-occurrence clustering excluded repertoires with fewer than 30,000 or more than 120,000 public chains, plus five with anomalous nucleotide sharing. What TCRdb holds here is the immuneACCESS table cut down to in-frame rearrangements. Part of the clones is not present; checked against another copy, under half of the missing clones reflect an unresolved V gene, and the others are unexplained. The V and J calls and clone size are taken from that table; D and trimming were inferred from the DNA. The sample table shows about 150,000 clones, and approximately 86% are seen once. The top ten constitute under 7.5% of the sample.

The study at large found these results: Because some donors lacked HLA typing at each locus, the association tests relied only on the typed subset. Most CMV-associated TCR beta chains appeared to be HLA-restricted in a later analysis, and the HLA associations seemed to be driven largely by CMV exposure. V-gene and J-gene trimming of TCR beta chains was associated with a missense DCLRE1C variant in a later genetic analysis, and the association was replicated in an independent cohort. Roughly uniform sequencing depth across donors was assumed in presence/absence analyses, although this assumption may not hold. A further reported finding was that TCR beta sequences accurately predicted the HLA-A and HLA-B alleles for most subjects in the first cohort. A total of about 180 TCR beta chains were listed by the study as associated with cytomegalovirus. This cohort had only TCR beta chains sequenced, and the lack of alpha or paired-chain data limited which features could be detected. In a later genetic analysis, fewer N-insertions in productive TCRs were reported among donors in an Asian-associated ancestry cluster than the roughly 710-donor mean. While some public TCRs were present in many individuals, most TCR sequences turned up only very rarely across donors. A later analysis found that HLA-associated TCR beta chains were more clonally expanded and had lower generation probabilities than equally common non-associated chains. Correlated functional status among segregating V segments might reflect linkage disequilibrium, but an unknown experimental factor could not be ruled out. Cytomegalovirus status was reported to be diagnosed by the classifier with high specificity and sensitivity in both the original and validation cohorts. The authors suggested that the approach could potentially be extended to other disease states and immunological phenotypes. At a false discovery rate of 0.05, a later analysis linked around 17,000 TCR beta sequences to specific HLA alleles. The sequencing pipeline was judged likely to have produced a cluster of highly shared sequence variants as a technical artifact. A later analysis found that TCR association rates varied across HLA loci, with DRB1 alleles showing the most associated TCRs and HLA-C alleles the fewest. A few of the identified cytomegalovirus-associated TCR beta chains were confirmed in vitro to be specific for cytomegalovirus antigens. Fewer than 20 rarely observed V segments, including chromosome 9 orphons, were excluded from the earlier analysis of almost 600 of the donors because counts were too low. A later analysis reported that several top co-occurrence clusters appeared linked to parvovirus B19, influenza, CMV and Epstein-Barr virus. The 87-base-pair reads could not distinguish some IMGT-functional V segments, including TRBV6-2 and TRBV6-3, so those segments were excluded. An earlier analysis of 587 of the donors showed that most TCR beta V segments appeared in productive rearrangements either about 90% or about 30% of the time, which broadly matched IMGT annotations. For the cohort, immune exposure information was limited to CMV serostatus. Assigning TCR associations to individual alleles was difficult when HLA alleles, especially DR and DQ, strongly co-occurred.

The cohort consisted of 600 to 750 healthy bone marrow donors. Cohort members were all nominally healthy when sampled, although unrecorded immune exposures were likely present. The donor tested CMV seropositive, placing the donor among the 289 seropositive members of the cohort. Each donor provided a peripheral blood sample, and peripheral blood mononuclear cells were used for TCR beta sequencing. Genomic DNA was extracted from the blood cell samples with the Qiagen DNeasy Blood Extraction Kit. Note on this clone: No cognate antigen has been identified for it. Base qualities are not at hand, and no much larger clone is one base apart.

The CDR3 runs 15 amino acids, cysteine and phenylalanine included. CDR3 DNA is the only sequence kept; it has 45 bases, read in frame from the first base. At the junction V is shortened by 5 bases and J by 0 bases, with 13 bases in between. CDR1 and CDR2, per the germline V gene (reference sequence), are MNHEY and SMNVEV. Sequencing used PBMCs. This clonotype was obtained from a woman aged 45-59 years in good health and CMV-seropositive. The chain joins TRBV27 to TRBJ1-1; a tentative D call is TRBD1 (5 bases match). The nucleotide sequence reads TGTGCCAGCAGTCCCAGGACACCGATGAACACTGAAGCTTTCTTT. It translates as CASSPRTPMNTEAFF.